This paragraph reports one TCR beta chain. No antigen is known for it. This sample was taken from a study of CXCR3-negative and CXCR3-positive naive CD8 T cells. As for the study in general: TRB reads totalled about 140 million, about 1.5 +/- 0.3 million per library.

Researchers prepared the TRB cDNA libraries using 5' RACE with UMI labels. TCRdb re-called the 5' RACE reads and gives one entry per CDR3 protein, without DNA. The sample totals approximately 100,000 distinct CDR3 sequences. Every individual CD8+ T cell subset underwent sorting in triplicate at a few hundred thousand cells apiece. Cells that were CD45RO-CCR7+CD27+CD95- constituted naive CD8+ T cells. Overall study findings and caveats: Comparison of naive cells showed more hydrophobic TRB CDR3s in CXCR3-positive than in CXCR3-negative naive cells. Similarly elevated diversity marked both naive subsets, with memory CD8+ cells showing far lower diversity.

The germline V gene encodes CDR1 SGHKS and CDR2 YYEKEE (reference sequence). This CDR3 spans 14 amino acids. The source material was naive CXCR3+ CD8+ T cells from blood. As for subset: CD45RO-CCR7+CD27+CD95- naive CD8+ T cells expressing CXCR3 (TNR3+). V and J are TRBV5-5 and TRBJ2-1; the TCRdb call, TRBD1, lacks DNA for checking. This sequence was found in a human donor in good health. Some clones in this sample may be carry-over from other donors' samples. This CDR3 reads CASSLRRGYNEQFF.